The T cell receptor beta chain described here comes from a study of T and B cells in COVID-19 patients. General observations from the study: Clonality of TRB repertoires was high in active COVID-19; recovery brought above-healthy diversity and richness. Of 2,000 to 2,500 TCR clusters found only in the recovered cohort, a few dozen had low generation probability.

Each TRB amplification used about 220-500 ng of genomic DNA from blood. Multiplex PCR with BIOMED2 TRB-A/B primer pools amplified TRB rearrangements. TCRdb re-called the multiplex PCR reads with MiXCR, one entry per CDR3 protein. The profile covers fewer than 6,000 distinct CDR3 sequences, with 21% appearing a single time and roughly 3.7% taken by the ten largest. The CDR3 has 17 amino acids. With 0 bases removed from V and 4 bases from J, the gap between germline ends came to 18 bases. CDR1 LNHNV and CDR2 YYDKDF come from the germline V gene (reference sequence). By share, this clonotype counts as medium-sized. Its antigen is undetermined.

Specimen: blood. J is TRBJ2-5 and V is TRBV15; tentatively, D is TRBD2 (6 bases). This receptor was taken from a human donor with active COVID-19. CDR3 sequence reads: CATSRDGRASGRETQYF. As DNA, the CDR3 is TGTGCCACCAGCAGAGATGGAAGGGCCTCCGGGAGAGAGACCCAGTACTTC.